The T cell receptor beta chain under discussion was sequenced for a study of spatial heterogeneity in lung cancer. A single record per CDR3 protein comes from TCRdb applying MiXCR to the 5' RACE reads. The sample shows 2,000 to 3,000 distinct CDR3 sequences, approximately 14% of them seen only once. Time point reported: sample taken at primary tumor resection. Within the sample, this clonotype is medium-sized. Its antigen remains unidentified. Study results and caveats: Tumor mutation counts were tracked by expanded intratumoral alpha and beta TCR counts.

CDR3 length: 14 amino acids. CDR1 and CDR2 (germline): KGHSH, LQKENI. Trimming at V came to 0 bases and at J to 5 bases, leaving 4 bases not matched to a gene. Here the sequenced sample was lung tumor tissue, taken at surgery. The chain has TRBV18 and TRBJ2-7; 7 bases agree with TRBD2. The origin of this receptor is a male donor with early-stage non-small cell lung cancer. The CDR3 DNA sequence: TGTGCCAGCTCACCACCAGCGGGGTTCAACGAGCAGTACTTC. It codes for CASSPPAGFNEQYF.